Each of the 20 T cell receptor beta chains below was sequenced from the same sample in a study of CD8 T cells in Susac syndrome (dated by TCRdb to between 2018 and 2021). The receptor library was made with the immunoSEQ multiplex PCR assay. RNA was extracted using the RNeasy kit, and roughly 0.5 to 1 microgram was reverse transcribed with random hexamers. TCRdb itself trimmed the public reads at Q25 with fastp, ran MiXCR and retained productive beta chains. Each record represents a unique CDR3 protein, reported with the most common genes and DNA among its rows. For this sample there are some 300,000 distinct CDR3 sequences; more than 75% appear just once. Of the sample, approximately 0.12% is held by the ten largest clones. The sequencing input was CD8+ T cells from PBMCs. These TCRs come from a human donor with multiple sclerosis.

The chain is built from TRBV12-3 or TRBV12-4 and TRBJ2-3, with 8 bases identical to TRBD2. This CDR3 has 16 residues. The V segment lost 4 bases and the J segment 3 bases; nucleotides outside the gene matches: 9. CDR3 in DNA: TGTGCCAGCAGTTACGGGGCGGGACTAGTGACAGATACGCAGTATTTT. Amino acids: CASSYGAGLVTDTQYF.

V gene TRBV4-2 combines with J gene TRBJ2-7; no clear D. Germline CDR1 reads LGHNA; CDR2 reads YNFKEQ. Trimming left V 4 bases short and J 3 bases short, with 13 bases between. This CDR3 contains 14 residues. The CDR3 sequence is CASSPGQLGYEQYF. The CDR3, as DNA: TGTGCCAGCAGCCCCGGCCAATTAGGCTACGAGCAGTACTTC.

The chain links TRBV30 to TRBJ1-1; TRBD1 might be the D (6 bases). V lost 5 bases, J lost 5 bases, and 9 bases lay in between. The CDR3 spans 11 residues. Germline V lookup: CDR1 GTSNPN, CDR2 SVGIG (reference sequence). The DNA for the CDR3 is TGTGCCTGGGAAGGGGGGACTGAAGCTTTCTTT. Translation gives CAWEGGTEAFF.

V usage is TRBV30 and J usage is TRBJ2-7; the match to TRBD1 covers 8 bases. With V trimmed by 5 bases and J by 4 bases, 7 bases remained unmatched. Germline V lookup: CDR1 GTSNPN, CDR2 SVGIG (reference sequence). CDR3 size: 13 residues. CDR3 sequence: CAWADRVEYEQYF. CDR3 coding DNA: TGTGCCTGGGCGGACAGGGTGGAGTACGAGCAGTACTTC.

The CDR3, as DNA: TGTGCCAGCAGATTGGGGACAGAATTTTATGGCTACACCTTC. Protein product: CASRLGTEFYGYTF. This rearrangement joins TRBV28 to TRBJ1-2; TRBD1 agrees at 7 bases. The trim removed 6 bases at V and 5 bases at J, leaving 9 bases unmatched. There are 14 residues in the CDR3. Germline V gives CDR1 MDHEN, CDR2 SYDVKM.

This clonotype appeared a single time. The rearrangement links TRBV9 to TRBJ2-6; 9 positions match TRBD1. Unmatched junction bases numbered 6, after V lost 1 base and J lost 1 base. The CDR3 runs to 18 residues. From germline, CDR1 is SGDLS and CDR2 YYNGEE. CDR3 nucleotide sequence: TGTGCCAGCAGCGTACCGGGACAGGGAGGGTCTGGGGCCAACGTCCTGACTTTC. It translates to CASSVPGQGGSGANVLTF.

The chain links TRBV27 to TRBJ1-2; 10 bases line up with TRBD1. CDR3 length: 18 amino acids. Germline V gene sequence: CDR1 MNHEY, CDR2 SMNVEV (reference sequence). V trimming: 3 bases; J trimming: 2 bases; junction bases outside the gene matches: 12. CDR3 region: CASSFGGTGAFLNYGYTF. The DNA of the CDR3 is TGTGCCAGCAGTTTTGGGGGGACAGGGGCCTTCCTCAACTATGGCTACACCTTC.

This clonotype was recorded once. The genes are TRBV6-6 and TRBJ2-1; 7 bases match TRBD2. CDR3 size: 13 residues. The germline gives CDR1 MNHNY, CDR2 SVGAGI (reference sequence). The ends lost 4 bases at V and 9 bases at J; junction bases unmatched: 6. CDR3 DNA: TGTGCCAGCAGTTTGATCACTAGCGTTGAGCAGTTCTTC. Translation gives CASSLITSVEQFF.

The rearrangement uses TRBV20-1 and TRBJ2-1, with D perhaps TRBD2 (6 bases). Germline V gene sequence: CDR1 DFQATT, CDR2 SNEGSKA (reference sequence). V dropped 0 bases and J dropped 8 bases, with 14 bases sitting between them. CDR3 length equals 14 residues. The CDR3 sequence is CSARDPLASDEQFF. Here the CDR3 DNA reads TGCAGTGCTAGAGATCCCCTAGCTAGCGATGAGCAGTTCTTC.

The chain joins TRBV19 to TRBJ1-1; tentative D call: TRBD1 (5 bases). Looked up from germline, CDR1 is LNHDA and CDR2 is SQIVND (reference sequence). The V end was cut by 4 bases, the J end by 0 bases, with 15 bases between. The CDR3 totals 16 residues. The CDR3 DNA is TGTGCCAGTAGTACCCTACGGGCAGGGCTGAACACTGAAGCTTTCTTT. Protein product: CASSTLRAGLNTEAFF. The full variable domain, completed using reference TRBV19 and TRBJ1-1, is DGGITQSPKYLFRKEGQNVTLSCEQNLNHDAMYWYRQDPGQGLRLIYYSQIVNDFQKGDIAEGYSVSREKKESFPLTVTSAQKNPTAFYLCASSTLRAGLNTEAFFGQGTRLTVV.

This clonotype was detected only a few times. This sequence joins TRBV9 and TRBJ2-2; possible D gene TRBD1, 6 bases. Trimming pared 3 bases from V and 0 bases from J, leaving 9 bases between. Germline V gene sequence: CDR1 SGDLS, CDR2 YYNGEE. The length of the CDR3 is 15 residues. The CDR3: CASSERTANTGELFF. The CDR3 DNA is TGTGCCAGCAGCGAGAGGACAGCGAACACCGGGGAGCTGTTTTTT. The complete variable domain, with remaining parts taken from reference TRBV9 and TRBJ2-2, reads DSGVTQTPKHLITATGQRVTLRCSPRSGDLSVYWYQQSLDQGLQFLIQYYNGEERAKGNILERFSAQQFPDLHSELNLSSLELGDSALYFCASSERTANTGELFFGEGSRLTVL.

The CDR3 coding sequence is TGTGCCAGCAGTTTATCTGGGGCGGGAGTGCGCGAGCAGTACTTC. It yields the protein CASSLSGAGVREQYF. V is TRBV27 and J is TRBJ2-7; 7 nucleotides agree with TRBD2. The V gene's germline CDR1 is MNHEY and CDR2 SMNVEV (reference sequence). Trimming cost V 0 bases and J 6 bases; bases outside gene matches: 8. The CDR3 length is 15 residues.

V and J are TRBV2 and TRBJ2-1; D tentatively reads TRBD1 or TRBD2 (5 bases each). This CDR3 has 15 amino acids. The germline V gene has CDR1 SNHLY and CDR2 FYNNEI. V dropped 7 bases and J dropped 4 bases, with 17 bases sitting between them. The CDR3 here is CASISGRGIYNEQFF. Written as DNA, the CDR3 is TGTGCCAGCATCTCGGGAAGGGGAATATACAATGAGCAGTTCTTC.

The chain carries TRBV27 and TRBJ1-5; 8 nucleotides line up with TRBD1. V lost 6 bases to trimming and J lost 5 bases; unmatched junction nucleotides: 12. The CDR3 has 16 amino acids. Germline values: CDR1 MNHEY, CDR2 SMNVEV (reference sequence). The CDR3 DNA follows: TGTGCCAGCAGCCTAAACCCGGGACAGGCCCATCAGCCCCAGCATTTT. Its protein product is CASSLNPGQAHQPQHF.

The genes are TRBV7-9 and TRBJ1-1; D ambiguous. CDR1 SEHNR and CDR2 FQNEAQ come from the germline V gene (reference sequence). Between the trimmed V and J ends, which lost 5 bases and 6 bases, there was a span of 10 bases. The CDR3 extends over 12 amino acids. The CDR3 DNA reads TGTGCCAGCAGCACCGGGAGGCCTGAAGCTTTCTTT. Translation gives CASSTGRPEAFF.

V and J are TRBV9 and TRBJ1-1; 9 bases agree with TRBD1. With V trimmed by 5 bases and J by 1 base, 12 bases remained unmatched. The CDR3 covers 17 residues. Germline loops: CDR1 SGDLS, CDR2 YYNGEE. The CDR3 DNA sequence: TGTGCCAGCAGTGGGACAGGGAAAGGCCCGGGGAACACTGAAGCTTTCTTT. Its protein is CASSGTGKGPGNTEAFF.

The genes are TRBV28 and TRBJ2-2; D tentatively fits TRBD1 or TRBD2 (7 bases each). CDR3 length equals 15 residues. In germline, CDR1 is MDHEN, CDR2 SYDVKM. The V and J ends lost 1 base and 6 bases respectively, with 12 bases between them. The CDR3 here is CASSLFAGGAGELFF. In nucleotides, the CDR3 is TGTGCCAGCAGTTTATTCGCAGGGGGGGCCGGGGAGCTGTTTTTT.

The V gene is TRBV2, the J gene TRBJ1-2; possibly TRBD1 for D (6 bases). V gave up 6 bases and J gave up 2 bases, with 10 bases separating them. The CDR3 runs to 13 residues. Germline V gene sequence: CDR1 SNHLY, CDR2 FYNNEI. Written as DNA, the CDR3 is TGTGCCAGCAGAGTAGACAGGAACTATGGCTACACCTTC. As protein: CASRVDRNYGYTF.

J is TRBJ2-1 and V is TRBV29-1, with D hard to call. Germline V gives CDR1 SQVTM, CDR2 ANQGSEA. The CDR3 contains 14 residues. V was shortened by 0 bases and J by 6 bases, with 12 bases between the two germline ends. The CDR3 sequence is CSVEEQPYFNEQFF. CDR3 bases: TGCAGCGTTGAAGAACAGCCCTATTTCAATGAGCAGTTCTTC.

This sequence joins TRBV5-6 and TRBJ2-7; the D gene is possibly TRBD2 (5 bases). The V gene lost 4 bases and the J gene lost 2 bases, with 13 bases spanning the gap. The CDR3 sequence is 14 residues long. Per germline, CDR1 SGHDT and CDR2 YYEEEE. The CDR3 DNA is TGTGCCAGCAGCCCGGGGTCTAATCCCTACGAGCAGTACTTC. Protein sequence: CASSPGSNPYEQYF.